The next 6 T cell receptor beta chains were all read from a single sample in a study of T cell clonality in common variable immunodeficiency. Some clones are missing from TCRdb's copy, which holds only in-frame ones; the method was immunoSEQ multiplex PCR. Observed in the sample are 30,000 to 40,000 clones, none of them singletons. Sequenced: peripheral blood mononuclear cells. All receptors derive from a person aged 18 to 75 in good health.

This clone was seen at least ten times. The read falls 3 residues short of the CDR3 end, and the missing part is taken from the germline J gene. The rearrangement links TRBV5-1 to TRBJ2-1, with 7 bases identical to TRBD1. The germline CDR1 and CDR2 sequences are SGHRS and YFSETQ. Trimming removed 3 bases from V and 1 base from J; junction bases left unmatched: 4. There are 15 residues in the CDR3. CDR3 residues: CASSSEQGSYNEQFF. The sequenced CDR3 bases are TGCGCCAGCAGCTCGGAACAGGGGTCCTACAATGAG.

This clone appeared many times. The CDR3 goes on 3 residues after the read ends, and that part is filled in from the germline J gene. The V and J genes are TRBV20-1 and TRBJ2-1, with D possibly being TRBD1 (5 bases). CDR3 length: 13 amino acids. Trimming cost V 6 bases and J 7 bases, with 16 bases left between them. Germline CDR1 and CDR2: DFQATT and SNEGSKA (reference sequence). The CDR3 is CSAPRAPRNEQFF. The sequenced part of the CDR3 DNA is TGCAGTGCCCCCAGGGCCCCGCGGAATGAG.

This clone was counted many times. The read finishes 3 residues shy of the CDR3 end, and the germline J gene is used to complete it. This chain connects TRBV12-5 to TRBJ2-1; no definite D call. Germline CDR1 and CDR2: LGHNT and FRNRAP. The ends were cut back, 5 bases at V and 7 bases at J, with 12 bases in the middle. This CDR3 spans 13 amino acids. CDR3 in amino acids: CASGVTLTNEQFF. The DNA read from the CDR3 is TGTGCTAGTGGTGTTACCCTCACTAATGAG.

This clone was counted at least ten times. The observed sequence ends 3 residues before the CDR3 terminus, with the missing tail filled in from the germline J gene. This chain links TRBV20-1 with TRBJ2-3; 9 positions agree with TRBD1. This CDR3 has 13 amino acids. In germline, CDR1 is DFQATT, CDR2 SNEGSKA (reference sequence). The DNA read from the CDR3 is TGCAGTGCTACGGGACAGGGAAGGGAGACG. It translates to CSATGQGRET. The CDR3 in full is CSATGQGRETQYF.

This clone was seen many times. The CDR3 is cut off 3 residues early in the read; its end comes from the germline J gene. The chain has TRBV4-1 and TRBJ1-1; no definite D call. This CDR3 spans 13 amino acids. V was pared by 4 bases and J by 4 bases, with 10 bases between. CDR1 and CDR2 from the germline V gene are MGHRA and YSYEKL. This CDR3 reads CASSLDEGTEAFF. The DNA read from the CDR3 is TGCGCCAGCAGCCTCGACGAGGGCACTGAA.

This clone occurred many times. The read ends 3 residues before the CDR3 terminus; that terminus is restored from the germline J gene. The rearrangement uses TRBV5-1 and TRBJ2-3; maybe TRBD2 (5 bases). Germline V CDR1 and CDR2: SGHRS, YFSETQ. The CDR3 is 15 residues long. The V and J ends lost 0 bases and 1 base respectively, with 9 bases between them. This CDR3 is CASSLGVSGTDTQYF. CDR3 DNA (partial): TGCGCCAGCAGCTTGGGTGTTAGCGGCACAGATACG.